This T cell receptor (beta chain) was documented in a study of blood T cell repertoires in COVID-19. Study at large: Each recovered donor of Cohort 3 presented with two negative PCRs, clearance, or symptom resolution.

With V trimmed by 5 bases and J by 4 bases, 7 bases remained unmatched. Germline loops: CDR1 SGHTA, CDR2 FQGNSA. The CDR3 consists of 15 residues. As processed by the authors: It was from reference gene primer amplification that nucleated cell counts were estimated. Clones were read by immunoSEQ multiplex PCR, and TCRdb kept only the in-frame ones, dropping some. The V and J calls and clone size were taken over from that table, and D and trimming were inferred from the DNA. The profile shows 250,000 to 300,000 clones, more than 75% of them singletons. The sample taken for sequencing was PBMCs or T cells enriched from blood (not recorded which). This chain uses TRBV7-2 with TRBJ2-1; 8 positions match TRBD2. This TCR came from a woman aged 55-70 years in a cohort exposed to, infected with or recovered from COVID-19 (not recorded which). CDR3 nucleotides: TGTGCCAGCAGCCTAGGACTAGCTGGGTACAATGAGCAGTTCTTC. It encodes CASSLGLAGYNEQFF.